These 26 T cell receptor beta chains were all obtained from the same sample, sequenced in a study of beta chain features in type 1 diabetes. Of the isolated RNA, all was reverse transcribed, and so the sequenced material was expressed TCRB transcripts. Measured with immunoSEQ multiplex PCR; TCRdb has only the in-frame clones, and not every one. Of hundreds of thousands of clones listed, 7.5% to 10% are singletons. The sample taken for sequencing was naive CD4+ T cells from blood. The receptors were gathered from a young woman in good health.

This clone was recorded a few times. V gene TRBV6-1 combines with J gene TRBJ2-3; D not resolved. V gave up 3 bases and J gave up 0 bases, with 7 bases separating them. Germline V CDR1 and CDR2: MNHNS, SASEGT. The CDR3 extends over 14 amino acids. The CDR3 loop is CASSDWRSTDTQYF. In DNA, the CDR3 is TGTGCCAGCAGTGATTGGCGGAGCACAGATACGCAGTATTTT.

The J gene is TRBJ2-1, the V gene TRBV6-6, with 7 bases that match TRBD2. Germline V gene sequence: CDR1 MNHNY, CDR2 SVGAGI (reference sequence). The length of the CDR3 is 12 residues. V dropped 8 bases and J dropped 12; count of bases not matched to a gene: 10. CDR3 loop: CASGVAGSWQFF. CDR3 DNA sequence: TGTGCCAGCGGCGTAGCGGGTAGTTGGCAGTTCTTC.

This chain connects TRBV6-6 to TRBJ2-2; D remains unclear. V lost 4 bases to trimming and J lost 7 bases, with 16 bases between them. There are 15 residues in the CDR3. Germline V lookup: CDR1 MNHNY, CDR2 SVGAGI (reference sequence). In DNA, the CDR3 is TGTGCCAGCAGTTCCTACCGAGTGGGCAGCGGGGAGCTGTTTTTT. Its protein product is CASSSYRVGSGELFF.

This chain joins TRBV19 and TRBJ1-1; 10 bases agree with TRBD1. Trimming removed 1 base from V and 7 bases from J; junction bases left unmatched: 3. The CDR3 loop spans 14 amino acids. Germline assignment: CDR1 LNHDA and CDR2 SQIVND (reference sequence). CDR3 nucleotides: TGTGCCAGTAGTATAGCCGGGACAGGGGATGAAGCTTTCTTT. Its translation is CASSIAGTGDEAFF. Together with reference TRBV19 and TRBJ1-1, the CDR3 gives the full variable domain: DGGITQSPKYLFRKEGQNVTLSCEQNLNHDAMYWYRQDPGQGLRLIYYSQIVNDFQKGDIAEGYSVSREKKESFPLTVTSAQKNPTAFYLCASSIAGTGDEAFFGQGTRLTVV.

The rearrangement joins TRBV10-3 to TRBJ2-3, with D perhaps TRBD1 (8 bases). V was pared by 2 bases and J by 3 bases, with 12 bases between. CDR3 size: 15 residues. Germline CDR1 reads ENHRY; CDR2 reads SYGVKD. Here the CDR3 reads CAISEGQGGTDTQYF. The CDR3 DNA sequence: TGTGCCATCAGTGAGGGACAGGGAGGGACAGATACGCAGTATTTT.

This sequence joins TRBV6-1 and TRBJ1-5; TRBD1 matches at 7 bases. Losses at the gene ends were 8 bases for V and 2 bases for J; bases not matched to a gene: 6. The CDR3 spans 14 residues. From germline, CDR1 is MNHNS and CDR2 SASEGT. CDR3 residues: CASSAQGRNQPQHF. CDR3 DNA: TGTGCCAGCTCAGCACAGGGGCGCAATCAGCCCCAGCATTTT.

The sample holds a few counts of this clone. This chain connects TRBV2 to TRBJ2-6, with TRBD1 as a possible D gene (6 bases). The CDR3 length is 11 residues. V was clipped by 6 bases and J by 14 bases, with 11 bases between them. CDR1 SNHLY and CDR2 FYNNEI come from the germline V gene. The chain's CDR3 is CASRSRDILTF. CDR3 nucleotide sequence: TGTGCCAGCAGATCCCGGGACATCCTGACTTTC.

The chain is built from TRBV7-9 and TRBJ2-3, with 7 bases that match TRBD2. V shed 3 bases and J 2 bases; nucleotides not matched to a gene: 5. This CDR3 comprises 15 residues. Germline V gene sequence: CDR1 SEHNR, CDR2 FQNEAQ (reference sequence). CDR3 coding DNA: TGTGCCAGCAGCTTTAGGACTAGGGCCACAGATACGCAGTATTTT. Translation gives CASSFRTRATDTQYF.

This clone was found a few times. The rearrangement uses TRBV4-1 and TRBJ1-1, with TRBD1 matching over 8 bases. The CDR3 runs to 15 residues. J gave up 7 bases and V 1 base, and 8 bases lay outside the gene matches. Germline V gene lookup returns CDR1 MGHRA and CDR2 YSYEKL. The CDR3 sequence: CASSQGIAGGYEAFF. The CDR3 DNA reads as TGCGCCAGCAGCCAAGGTATCGCAGGGGGCTATGAAGCTTTCTTT.

The V gene is TRBV6-1, the J gene TRBJ2-2; D is possibly TRBD1 (6 bases). The CDR3 loop spans 15 amino acids. The germline gives CDR1 MNHNS, CDR2 SASEGT. The CDR3 loop reads CAQRPDSTNTGELFF. The CDR3 nucleotides read TGTGCACAGCGCCCGGACAGCACGAACACCGGGGAGCTGTTTTTT.

This clone has more than one count but fewer than ten. V is TRBV30 and J is TRBJ1-4; TRBD1 might be the D (5 bases). The V gene lost 4 bases and the J gene lost 4 bases, with 7 bases spanning the gap. The CDR3 is 12 residues long. CDR1 and CDR2 (germline): GTSNPN, SVGIG (reference sequence). CDR3: CAWNGGNEKLFF. CDR3 nucleotides: TGTGCCTGGAACGGGGGTAATGAAAAACTGTTTTTT.

Notes on this clone: Other DNA sequences of this sample code for an identical CDR3. CDR3 sequence reads: CASSPRGYEQYF. CDR3 sequence (DNA): TGTGCCAGCTCACCAAGAGGCTACGAGCAGTACTTC. This chain uses TRBV18 with TRBJ2-7; D remains ambiguous. The CDR3 runs to 12 residues. Per germline, CDR1 KGHSH and CDR2 LQKENI. V dropped 2 bases and J dropped 3 bases, with 5 bases sitting between them.

This clone appeared a single time. The chain joins TRBV5-1 to TRBJ2-5; TRBD2 matches 7 bases. Unmatched junction bases numbered 7, after V lost 2 bases and J lost 0 bases. This CDR3 comprises 16 residues. Germline V gene sequence: CDR1 SGHRS, CDR2 YFSETQ. In DNA form, the CDR3 reads TGCGCCAGCAGCTTAGAGAAACTAGCGTACCAAGAGACCCAGTACTTC. Amino acid sequence: CASSLEKLAYQETQYF.

This chain connects TRBV9 to TRBJ1-1; D not resolved. With 3 bases removed from V and 4 bases from J, the gap between germline ends came to 19 bases. Germline CDR1 reads SGDLS; CDR2 reads YYNGEE. This CDR3 contains 16 residues. The CDR3 protein is CASSEQPERGSTEAFF. The CDR3, as DNA: TGTGCCAGCAGCGAACAACCTGAGCGCGGCTCCACTGAAGCTTTCTTT.

The chain is built from TRBV5-1 and TRBJ1-1; 7 positions match TRBD1. The trim removed 6 bases at V and 1 base at J, leaving 15 bases unmatched. The germline CDR1 and CDR2 sequences are SGHRS and YFSETQ. The CDR3 length is 17 residues. The DNA for the CDR3 is TGCGCCAGCAACTGGGGTTTGTCGCCAGGGGGGAACACTGAAGCTTTCTTT. This gives the protein CASNWGLSPGGNTEAFF.

This clone was seen only a few times. The chain recombines TRBV9 with TRBJ1-2; no clear D gene. V was trimmed by 2 bases and J by 3 bases, leaving 11 bases between them. The CDR3 runs 14 residues. CDR1 and CDR2 from the germline V gene are SGDLS and YYNGEE. As DNA, the CDR3 is TGTGCCAGCAGCGTCTCACGGTTGGACTATGGCTACACCTTC. As protein: CASSVSRLDYGYTF.

This clone showed up just a few times. This chain links TRBV6-1 with TRBJ2-7, with 8 bases that match TRBD1. Germline CDR1 and CDR2: MNHNS and SASEGT. This CDR3 has 14 amino acids. Trimming at V came to 6 bases and at J to 3 bases, leaving 7 bases not matched to a gene. CDR3 sequence (DNA): TGTGCCAGCAGCCCACGACAGGGGCGCTACGAGCAGTACTTC. The encoded protein is CASSPRQGRYEQYF.

The chain is built from TRBV30 and TRBJ1-6; the D is unclear. CDR1 is GTSNPN, CDR2 SVGIG, per germline (reference sequence). Trimming shortened V by 0 bases and J by 10 bases, and 13 bases separated the two germline ends. The CDR3 sequence is 14 residues long. For the CDR3, the DNA is TGTGCCTGGAGTGTATTGGGCGGGATCTCACCCCTCCACTTT. Protein product: CAWSVLGGISPLHF.

V is TRBV5-6 and J is TRBJ1-2; no definite D call. The CDR3 is 13 residues long. The V and J ends lost 4 bases and 14 bases respectively, with 21 bases between them. Germline CDR1 SGHDT, CDR2 YYEEEE. CDR3 nucleotide sequence: TGTGCCAGCAGCATTGGGAGCAGACTCTTGGAAACCTTC. As protein: CASSIGSRLLETF.

This clone appeared a few times. The chain uses TRBV5-4 and TRBJ1-1; D ambiguous. The length of the CDR3 is 14 residues. CDR1 and CDR2 (germline): SGHNT, YYREEE (reference sequence). The germline V and J ends were trimmed by 1 base and 1 base, with 8 bases remaining between them. DNA of the CDR3: TGTGCCAGCAGCTTGTGGGCGGGGAACACTGAAGCTTTCTTT. This codes for CASSLWAGNTEAFF. The entire variable domain, with the rest obtained from reference TRBV5-4 and TRBJ1-1, is as follows: ETGVTQSPTHLIKTRGQQVTLRCSSQSGHNTVSWYQQALGQGPQFIFQYYREEENGRGNFPPRFSGLQFPNYSSELNVNALELDDSALYLCASSLWAGNTEAFFGQGTRLTVV.

This clone was detected only a few times. The chain combines TRBV5-1 with TRBJ1-2; D may be TRBD1 (5 bases). Germline V gene data show CDR1 as SGHRS and CDR2 as YFSETQ. This CDR3 has 15 amino acids. Between the trimmed V and J ends, which lost 0 bases and 8 bases, there was a span of 17 bases. The CDR3: CASSLESGFTGGYTF. DNA for the CDR3: TGCGCCAGCAGCTTGGAATCAGGGTTTACTGGGGGCTACACCTTC.

V gene TRBV30 combines with J gene TRBJ2-1; possible D gene TRBD1, 5 bases. Trimming removed 0 bases from V and 4 bases from J, with 13 bases in between. The germline gives CDR1 GTSNPN, CDR2 SVGIG (reference sequence). The CDR3 has 15 residues. The chain's CDR3 is CAWSVLSGQYNEQFF. Written as DNA, the CDR3 is TGTGCCTGGAGTGTACTCTCAGGGCAGTACAATGAGCAGTTCTTC.

V usage is TRBV5-4 and J usage is TRBJ1-5; 9 bases match TRBD1. The CDR3 extends over 19 amino acids. Per germline, CDR1 SGHNT and CDR2 YYREEE (reference sequence). J gave up 0 bases and V 3 bases, and 13 bases lay outside the gene matches. The CDR3, as DNA: TGTGCCAGCAGCTCGGGGGGACAGGGATGGAAGGATAGCAATCAGCCCCAGCATTTT. Its protein is CASSSGGQGWKDSNQPQHF.

This clone was observed a handful of times. This chain uses TRBV5-1 with TRBJ2-5, with 10 bases fitting TRBD2. The CDR3 loop spans 14 amino acids. V was pared by 4 bases and J by 5 bases, with 5 bases of the junction left unmatched. CDR1 SGHRS and CDR2 YFSETQ come from the germline V gene. CDR3 in amino acids: CASSQTSGVETQYF. CDR3 DNA: TGCGCCAGCAGCCAAACTAGCGGGGTTGAGACCCAGTACTTC. Full variable domain (missing parts from reference TRBV5-1 and TRBJ2-5): KAGVTQTPRYLIKTRGQQVTLSCSPISGHRSVSWYQQTPGQGLQFLFEYFSETQRNKGNFPGRFSGRQFSNSRSEMNVSTLELGDSALYLCASSQTSGVETQYFGPGTRLLVL.

The chain has TRBV19 and TRBJ2-2, with TRBD2 matching 8 bases. This CDR3 spans 16 amino acids. The junction had 8 bases not matched to a gene; V was cut back by 3 bases and J by 5 bases. The V gene's germline CDR1 is LNHDA and CDR2 SQIVND (reference sequence). The DNA for the CDR3 is TGTGCCAGTAGTATGCAGAGCGGGAGTCGAACCGGGGAGCTGTTTTTT. Amino acid sequence: CASSMQSGSRTGELFF.

The rearrangement joins TRBV6-1 to TRBJ1-1; D unresolved. Germline lookup yields CDR1 MNHNS and CDR2 SASEGT. V lost 6 bases and J 0 bases, leaving 8 bases between the germline ends. This CDR3 is built from 13 residues. CDR3 amino acids: CASSPVMNTEAFF. CDR3 DNA: TGTGCCAGCAGCCCAGTGATGAACACTGAAGCTTTCTTT.